Listed below are T cell receptor beta chains from one sample, sequenced in a study of T-cell reconstitution after alpha-beta-depleted transplantation in children. TCRdb re-analysed the PCR reads in MiXCR, keeping a single row per CDR3 protein. The table has a few hundred thousand distinct CDR3 sequences, 27% seen once. Specimen: PBMCs, collected before TCRalphabeta/CD19-depleted stem cell transplant. The receptors stem from a boy in the first two years of life with Wiskott-Aldrich syndrome, due to receive a stem cell transplant. The CDR3 runs from the conserved cysteine through the conserved F or W. D genes are given only for firm matches. A row's size may be missing; if present it is once, few, many or a size class.

size: few; V: TRBV2; D: NA; J: TRBJ2-5; DNA: TGTGCCAGCAGTGTTGGTCCAGAGACCCAGTACTTC; CDR3: CASSVGPETQYF
size: NA; V: TRBV5-1; D: NA; J: TRBJ1-1; DNA: TGCGCCAGCAGCTTGGGTGAGACATCCAACACTGAAGCTTTCTTT; CDR3: CASSLGETSNTEAFF
size: NA; V: TRBV20-1; D: NA; J: TRBJ2-1; DNA: TGCAGTGCTAGAGATCCTCAGCCGGGAAACAATGAGGAGTTCTTC; CDR3: CSARDPQPGNNEEFF
size: NA; V: TRBV20-1; D: TRBD2; J: TRBJ2-7; DNA: TGCAGTGCTAGACTAGCGGTCTACGAGCAGTACTTC; CDR3: CSARLAVYEQYF
size: once; V: TRBV14; D: NA; J: TRBJ1-2; DNA: TGTGCCAGCAGCCAAGCCCCAACCGGGGTCGGGGACGGCTACACCTTC; CDR3: CASSQAPTGVGDGYTF
size: NA; V: TRBV5-1; D: TRBD2; J: TRBJ2-1; DNA: TGCGCCAGCAGCTTGGGTCTAGCGGGTCACTACAATGAGCAGTTCTTC; CDR3: CASSLGLAGHYNEQFF
size: NA; V: TRBV18; D: NA; J: TRBJ1-1; DNA: TGTGCCAGCTCACCTTCCGGGACGGATAACACTGAAGCTTTCTTT; CDR3: CASSPSGTDNTEAFF
size: NA; V: TRBV4-1; D: NA; J: TRBJ2-4; DNA: TGCGCCAGCAGCCCGGGACCGGTTGCCAAAAACATTCAGTACTTC; CDR3: CASSPGPVAKNIQYF
size: NA; V: TRBV5-1; D: TRBD1; J: TRBJ2-2; DNA: TGCGCCAGCACCAAAGACAGGGGAGGCGGGGAGCTGTTTTTT; CDR3: CASTKDRGGGELFF
size: NA; V: TRBV30; D: NA; J: TRBJ1-4; DNA: TGTGCCTGGAGTGTGATGGAAAAACTGTTTTTT; CDR3: CAWSVMEKLFF
size: few; V: TRBV20-1; D: NA; J: TRBJ2-7; DNA: TGCAGTGCCCTGTGGGCCTACGAGCAGTACTTC; CDR3: CSALWAYEQYF
size: NA; V: TRBV5-1; D: NA; J: TRBJ2-7; DNA: TGCGCCAGCAGCTTGGAGGTCTCCGAGCAGTACTTC; CDR3: CASSLEVSEQYF
size: once; V: TRBV7-2; D: NA; J: TRBJ2-1; DNA: TGTGCCAGCAGCTTAGAGAGCGTAATGATCAACAATGAGCAGTTCTTC; CDR3: CASSLESVMINNEQFF
size: NA; V: TRBV7-2; D: TRBD1; J: TRBJ1-4; DNA: TGTGCCAGCAGGCCGGACAGGGGTAGAGGTGAAAAACTGTTTTTT; CDR3: CASRPDRGRGEKLFF
size: few; V: TRBV5-1; D: TRBD2; J: TRBJ2-1; DNA: TGCGCCAGCAGCTTGATCCTAGCGGGTACCAATGAGCAGTTCTTC; CDR3: CASSLILAGTNEQFF
size: few; V: TRBV30; D: TRBD1; J: TRBJ2-2; DNA: TGTGCCTGGAGTGTTTTCGGACAGGCGTACACCGGGGAGCTGTTTTTT; CDR3: CAWSVFGQAYTGELFF
size: NA; V: TRBV5-1; D: NA; J: TRBJ2-7; DNA: TGCGCCAGCAGCTTCTTTGAGAGGGCCTACGAGCAGTACTTC; CDR3: CASSFFERAYEQYF
size: NA; V: TRBV7-9; D: TRBD1; J: TRBJ1-1; DNA: TGTGCCTTTGGACAGGGTTTAGGAGACACTGAAGCTTTCTTT; CDR3: CAFGQGLGDTEAFF
size: few; V: TRBV10-3; D: NA; J: TRBJ2-5; DNA: TGTGCCATCAGTGAGTGGAGGTCAGGCGTAAAAGAGACCCAGTACTTC; CDR3: CAISEWRSGVKETQYF
size: NA; V: TRBV28; D: NA; J: TRBJ1-2; DNA: TGTGCCAGCAGCGGGGCGCGACCTCCTATCTACACCTTC; CDR3: CASSGARPPIYTF
size: NA; V: TRBV5-1; D: NA; J: TRBJ2-5; DNA: TGCGCCAGCGCGGGCCCGGGCGGAGTCAGGGAGACCCAGTACTTC; CDR3: CASAGPGGVRETQYF
size: few; V: TRBV29-1; D: TRBD1; J: TRBJ2-3; DNA: TGCAGCGTCTGGACAGGGGCAGATACGCAGTATTTT; CDR3: CSVWTGADTQYF
size: few; V: TRBV5-5; D: NA; J: TRBJ2-1; DNA: TGTGCCAGCAGCTTGTACGTGGGCTCCTACAATGAGCAGTTCTTC; CDR3: CASSLYVGSYNEQFF
size: NA; V: TRBV27; D: NA; J: TRBJ2-2; DNA: TGTGCCAGCAGTACCACCGGGACCTCGAACACCGGGGAGCTGTTTTTT; CDR3: CASSTTGTSNTGELFF
size: NA; V: TRBV20-1; D: TRBD2; J: TRBJ2-5; DNA: TGCAGTGCTTCGACTAGCGGGGAACCGGAGACCCAGTACTTC; CDR3: CSASTSGEPETQYF
size: NA; V: TRBV6-2/TRBV6-3; D: NA; J: TRBJ1-3; DNA: TGTGCCAGCACCTTGGGACGGGCACCCTCTGGAAACACCATATATTTT; CDR3: CASTLGRAPSGNTIYF
size: few; V: TRBV12-5; D: NA; J: TRBJ2-7; DNA: TGTGCTAGTGGTTTGTTCCGACTAAGGGAGCAGTACTTC; CDR3: CASGLFRLREQYF
size: NA; V: TRBV5-5; D: NA; J: TRBJ1-6; DNA: TGTGCCAGCAGCTTGGGCAGGGACGGATCACCCCTCCACTTT; CDR3: CASSLGRDGSPLHF
size: few; V: TRBV10-2; D: TRBD2; J: TRBJ2-5; DNA: TGCGCCAGCAGAGAAAGACTAGCGGGGAAAGAGACCCAGTACTTC; CDR3: CASRERLAGKETQYF
size: few; V: TRBV12-3/TRBV12-4; D: TRBD2; J: TRBJ2-1; DNA: TGTGCCAGCAGCCTGGGACTAGCGACTTCCAATGAGCAGTTCTTC; CDR3: CASSLGLATSNEQFF
size: NA; V: TRBV21-1; D: NA; J: TRBJ1-5; DNA: TGTGCCAGCAGCAAAGCGGGGGGTAGGTGCAATCAGCCCCAGCATTTT; CDR3: CASSKAGGRCNQPQHF
size: few; V: TRBV20-1; D: TRBD2; J: TRBJ2-7; DNA: TGCAGTGCTAGTTTAGCGGGAGAACCCTACGAGCAGTACTTC; CDR3: CSASLAGEPYEQYF
size: NA; V: TRBV6-1; D: NA; J: TRBJ2-1; DNA: TGTGCCAGCAGGGATCCAGCGGGCCTATCCTACAATGAGCAGTTCTTC; CDR3: CASRDPAGLSYNEQFF
size: few; V: TRBV4-1; D: TRBD2; J: TRBJ2-1; DNA: TGCGCCAGCAGCCAAGAATACGCGGCTAGCGGGAGAATTCCGAGCTCCTACAATGAGCAGTTCTTC; CDR3: CASSQEYAASGRIPSSYNEQFF
size: NA; V: TRBV20-1; D: TRBD1; J: TRBJ2-4; DNA: TGCAGTGCTAGAGCGACAGGGGGAGCCAAAAACATTCAGTACTTC; CDR3: CSARATGGAKNIQYF
size: few; V: TRBV5-1; D: TRBD2; J: TRBJ2-7; DNA: TGCGCCAGCAGGCGAGCGGGAGAGTACTACGAGCAGTACTTC; CDR3: CASRRAGEYYEQYF
size: few; V: TRBV9; D: NA; J: TRBJ2-7; DNA: TGTGCCAGCAGCGTAGCCGATGCCTCCTACGAGCAGTACTTC; CDR3: CASSVADASYEQYF
size: NA; V: TRBV4-1; D: NA; J: TRBJ2-5; DNA: TGCGCCAGCAGCCCAGGTTACGGGGGAGCCATCCAAGAGACCCAGTACTTC; CDR3: CASSPGYGGAIQETQYF